These 9 T cell receptor beta chains came from one sample sequenced in a study of cytomegalovirus exposure and HLA in healthy donors. This table comes from immunoSEQ multiplex PCR, and its TCRdb copy is limited to in-frame clones, with some not included. The sample consists of 250,000 to 300,000 clones, 65% to 90% of them appearing once. Specimen: PBMCs. All receptors derive from a woman younger than 35 in good health and CMV-seronegative.

This chain connects TRBV30 to TRBJ2-3; maybe TRBD2 (6 bases). Germline V lookup: CDR1 GTSNPN, CDR2 SVGIG (reference sequence). The CDR3 has 12 residues. The CDR3 DNA follows: TGTGCGGCGACTAGTCCCTCAGATACGCAGTATTTT. Translation gives CAATSPSDTQYF.

The rearrangement links TRBV29-1 to TRBJ2-3, with 7 positions matching TRBD1. The junction had 7 bases not matched to a gene; V was cut back by 2 bases and J by 2 bases. Germline-derived CDR1 and CDR2 are SQVTM and ANQGSEA. This CDR3 spans 15 amino acids. CDR3 protein: CSVETTGAPTDTQYF. As DNA, the CDR3 is TGCAGCGTTGAAACCACAGGGGCCCCCACAGATACGCAGTATTTT.

V and J are TRBV6-5 and TRBJ2-7, with TRBD1 as a possible D gene (6 bases). The germline V gene has CDR1 MNHEY and CDR2 SVGAGI. The V and J ends lost 0 bases and 0 bases respectively, with 6 bases between them. The CDR3 contains 14 residues. In DNA form, the CDR3 reads TGTGCCAGCAGTTACTCGGACAGCTCCTACGAGCAGTACTTC. This gives the protein CASSYSDSSYEQYF.

Only one count was recorded for this clone. The germline gene is not matched at one end of the junction; a read error may be the cause. V is TRBV4-1 and J is TRBJ1-2; D is possibly TRBD1 (6 bases). The germline V gene has CDR1 MGHRA and CDR2 YSYEKL. The CDR3 runs 15 residues. The DNA for the CDR3 is TGCGCCAGCAGCCAAGAAACGGGGGGCTCTCCGACTACCCACTTC. This gives the protein CASSQETGGSPTTHF.

V and J are TRBV7-9 and TRBJ2-5, with 8 bases lining up with TRBD2. Trimming removed 11 bases from V and 4 bases from J; junction bases left unmatched: 9. The CDR3 consists of 13 residues. Germline loops: CDR1 SEHNR, CDR2 FQNEAQ (reference sequence). In DNA form, the CDR3 reads TGTGCCCTCCGGTCCCTAGCGGGAGAGACCCAGTACTTC. Translating gives CALRSLAGETQYF.

The V call is TRBV10-2, the J call TRBJ1-2; D gene ambiguous. The CDR3 contains 10 residues. The V and J ends lost 8 bases and 7 bases respectively, with 8 bases between them. The germline V gene encodes CDR1 WSHSY and CDR2 SAAADI. CDR3 residues: CASWSGGYTF. The CDR3 nucleotides are TGCGCCAGCTGGTCGGGTGGCTACACCTTC.

The chain couples TRBV5-1 to TRBJ1-1, with D maybe TRBD1 (5 bases). Trimming removed 2 bases from V and 2 bases from J, with 13 bases in between. This CDR3 has 15 amino acids. From germline, CDR1 is SGHRS and CDR2 YFSETQ. CDR3 coding DNA: TGCGCCAGCAGCTTTCAGGGTACCCTAAACACTGAAGCTTTCTTT. Its protein product is CASSFQGTLNTEAFF.

J is TRBJ1-5 and V is TRBV2; 7 bases fit TRBD1. The germline CDR1 and CDR2 sequences are SNHLY and FYNNEI. This CDR3 comprises 16 residues. Trimming removed 4 bases from V and 4 bases from J; junction bases left unmatched: 10. CDR3 sequence reads: CASSGSTGVGNQPQHF. Here the CDR3 DNA reads TGTGCCAGCAGTGGGAGTACAGGGGTGGGGAATCAGCCCCAGCATTTT.

The chain links TRBV5-4 to TRBJ2-2, with unresolved D. The CDR3 has 16 residues. The V end lost 4 bases, the J end lost 1 base, and 14 bases lay between the germline ends. Per the germline V gene, CDR1 is SGHNT and CDR2 is YYREEE (reference sequence). The CDR3 protein is CASSPLTGGNTGELFF. CDR3 bases: TGTGCCAGCAGCCCCCTTACTGGTGGGAACACCGGGGAGCTGTTTTTT.